A single sample gave rise to the 18 T cell receptor beta chains below, sequenced in a study of cytomegalovirus exposure and HLA in healthy donors. The PCR ran on 60 Vbeta and 13 Jbeta primers. The repertoire was sequenced with immunoSEQ multiplex PCR; TCRdb's copy has only in-frame clones and lacks some. The repertoire includes around 180,000 clones, around 80% of them detected once, and 2% to 2.5% sits in the top ten. The sample comprised PBMCs. The receptors were sampled from a male donor in good health and CMV-seronegative.

This sequence joins TRBV27 and TRBJ2-2, with 15 bases aligning to TRBD2. This CDR3 spans 18 amino acids. V lost 6 bases, J lost 5 bases, and 10 bases stayed unmatched. Germline CDR1 MNHEY, CDR2 SMNVEV (reference sequence). CDR3 protein: CASRLGLAGGHRTGELFF. The DNA for the CDR3 is TGTGCCAGCAGACTCGGACTAGCGGGAGGGCATCGGACCGGGGAGCTGTTTTTT.

The rearrangement links TRBV19 to TRBJ1-1; the match to TRBD1 covers 12 bases. The ends lost 8 bases at V and 0 bases at J; junction bases unmatched: 7. This CDR3 spans 16 amino acids. CDR1 and CDR2 (germline): LNHDA, SQIVND (reference sequence). In DNA form, the CDR3 reads TGTGCCAGTCGTACCGGGACAGGGGGCCTGAACACTGAAGCTTTCTTT. It codes for CASRTGTGGLNTEAFF.

This sequence joins TRBV5-1 and TRBJ2-1; 10 bases map to TRBD2. V was clipped by 0 bases and J by 1 base; unmatched bases: 7. CDR1 is SGHRS and CDR2 is YFSETQ in the germline V gene. The CDR3 is 18 amino acids. CDR3: CASSLVLAGVGSYNEQFF. In DNA form, the CDR3 reads TGCGCCAGCAGCTTGGTGCTAGCGGGAGTTGGATCCTACAATGAGCAGTTCTTC.

The sample holds a few counts of this clone. The chain couples TRBV30 to TRBJ1-1; tentatively, D is TRBD1 (5 bases). The CDR3 is 14 amino acids. The germline V and J ends were trimmed by 2 bases and 1 base, with 11 bases remaining between them. Germline loops: CDR1 GTSNPN, CDR2 SVGIG (reference sequence). The CDR3 region is CAWSRWGENTEAFF. The DNA for the CDR3 is TGTGCCTGGAGTAGATGGGGCGAGAACACTGAAGCTTTCTTT.

V is TRBV19 and J is TRBJ1-2; 7 bases match TRBD1. Per the germline V gene, CDR1 is LNHDA and CDR2 is SQIVND (reference sequence). The CDR3 extends over 14 amino acids. The junction had 7 bases not matched to a gene; V was cut back by 5 bases and J by 4 bases. As DNA, the CDR3 is TGTGCCAGTAGTTTCGGACAGGCCGGCTATGGCTACACCTTC. This codes for CASSFGQAGYGYTF.

Only a few counts were recorded for this clone. V is TRBV27 and J is TRBJ1-1; D gene ambiguous. The CDR3 covers 15 residues. Trimming took off 7 bases at V and 6 bases at J, with 21 bases between the two ends. Germline V gene lookup returns CDR1 MNHEY and CDR2 SMNVEV (reference sequence). The CDR3 DNA reads TGTGCCAGCACCCCCGGCTGGTCGATGGGCCCTGAAGCTTTCTTT. Its translation: CASTPGWSMGPEAFF.

The chain couples TRBV7-9 to TRBJ1-2; 8 bases are shared with TRBD1. The CDR3 sequence is 13 residues long. Trimming took 6 bases from V and 8 from J; bases not matched to a gene: 8. Germline lookup yields CDR1 SEHNR and CDR2 FQNEAQ (reference sequence). CDR3 DNA: TGTGCCAGCAGATCGAACAGGGGGTACGGCTACACCTTC. This encodes CASRSNRGYGYTF.

The J gene is TRBJ2-3, the V gene TRBV9, with a weak D call TRBD2 (5 bases). The germline V gene encodes CDR1 SGDLS and CDR2 YYNGEE. Trimming cost V 2 bases and J 3 bases, with 7 bases left between them. This CDR3 has 13 residues. In DNA form, the CDR3 reads TGTGCCAGCAGCGTCGGGATTACAGATACGCAGTATTTT. Protein product: CASSVGITDTQYF.

This sequence joins TRBV9 and TRBJ2-1, with 9 bases aligning to TRBD1. The CDR3 is 16 amino acids. V was clipped by 2 bases and J by 7 bases; unmatched bases: 10. CDR1 is SGDLS and CDR2 is YYNGEE in the germline V gene. The CDR3 sequence: CASSVEDRGGYNEQFF. CDR3 DNA: TGTGCCAGCAGCGTGGAGGACAGGGGTGGTTATAATGAGCAGTTCTTC.

The chain joins TRBV19 to TRBJ2-3; 9 nucleotides match TRBD2. This CDR3 contains 14 residues. Looked up from germline, CDR1 is LNHDA and CDR2 is SQIVND (reference sequence). Losses at the gene ends were 4 bases for V and 4 bases for J; bases not matched to a gene: 3. DNA of the CDR3: TGTGCCAGTAGTACCTTAGCGGGAGCAGATACGCAGTATTTT. Amino acids: CASSTLAGADTQYF.

This clone has just a few counts. This chain uses TRBV6-5 with TRBJ1-4; 7 positions agree with TRBD1. Trimming took 5 bases from V and 8 from J; bases not matched to a gene: 8. Germline-derived CDR1 and CDR2 are MNHEY and SVGAGI. CDR3 size: 14 residues. CDR3 protein: CASSRQGDGEKLFF. Here the CDR3 DNA reads TGTGCCAGCAGTCGACAGGGCGATGGAGAAAAACTGTTTTTT.

V gene TRBV10-1 combines with J gene TRBJ2-2; 13 nucleotides align to TRBD2. With 4 bases clipped from V and 2 bases from J, the junction kept 4 bases outside the gene matches. CDR1 is WNHNN, CDR2 SYGVQD, per germline (reference sequence). CDR3 length: 17 residues. The CDR3 here is CASSGTSGSVNTGELFF. CDR3 DNA: TGCGCCAGCAGTGGGACTAGCGGGAGTGTTAACACCGGGGAGCTGTTTTTT.

This clone appeared a few times. The V and J genes are TRBV7-3 and TRBJ1-1, with D possibly being TRBD1 (5 bases). Deletions cut 5 bases from V and 3 bases from J, with 13 bases between. Looked up from germline, CDR1 is SGHTA and CDR2 is FQGTGA. The CDR3 sequence is 14 residues long. The CDR3 coding sequence is TGTGCCAGCAGCCCGGGACTGGGGGACACTGAAGCTTTCTTT. Amino acid sequence: CASSPGLGDTEAFF.

The chain has TRBV7-8 and TRBJ1-6, with TRBD1 as a possible D gene (5 bases). The CDR3 covers 14 residues. The V gene lost 1 base and the J gene lost 8 bases, with 9 bases spanning the gap. Germline V gene sequence: CDR1 SGHVS, CDR2 FQNEAQ. The CDR3 nucleotides read TGTGCCAGCAGCTTAGTTTCCAGGGATTCACCCCTCCACTTT. Translation gives CASSLVSRDSPLHF. Drawing the rest from reference TRBV7-8 and TRBJ1-6, the complete variable domain is GAGVSQSPRYKVAKRGQDVALRCDPISGHVSLFWYQQALGQGPEFLTYFQNEAQLDKSGLPSDRFFAERPEGSVSTLKIQRTQQEDSAVYLCASSLVSRDSPLHFGNGTRLTVT.

This rearrangement joins TRBV9 to TRBJ2-1, with D unclear. Per the germline V gene, CDR1 is SGDLS and CDR2 is YYNGEE. V was shortened by 0 bases and J by 5 bases, with 9 bases between the two germline ends. This CDR3 region has 14 residues. The chain's CDR3 is CASSVDVVNNEQFF. The CDR3 DNA sequence: TGTGCCAGCAGCGTAGATGTCGTTAACAATGAGCAGTTCTTC.

The CDR3 region is CASSLERPSTDTQYF. Written as DNA, the CDR3 is TGCGCCAGCAGCTTGGAGCGGCCCTCCACAGATACGCAGTATTTT. V gene TRBV5-1 combines with J gene TRBJ2-3; tentative D call: TRBD2 (5 bases). Per germline, CDR1 SGHRS and CDR2 YFSETQ. V lost 0 bases and J 2 bases, leaving 10 bases between the germline ends. The CDR3 contains 15 residues.

There are a few counts of this clone. The chain is built from TRBV5-1 and TRBJ1-1, with 9 bases lining up with TRBD1. V lost 4 bases and J lost 6; bases outside the gene matches: 4. This CDR3 has 13 residues. Germline V gene data show CDR1 as SGHRS and CDR2 as YFSETQ. The CDR3 region is CASSLDRGPEAFF. The CDR3 DNA follows: TGCGCCAGCAGCCTGGACAGGGGCCCTGAAGCTTTCTTT. The full variable domain, its missing parts supplied by reference TRBV5-1 and TRBJ1-1, is KAGVTQTPRYLIKTRGQQVTLSCSPISGHRSVSWYQQTPGQGLQFLFEYFSETQRNKGNFPGRFSGRQFSNSRSEMNVSTLELGDSALYLCASSLDRGPEAFFGQGTRLTVV.

The chain has TRBV2 and TRBJ2-3, with D tentatively TRBD2 (7 bases). Germline loops: CDR1 SNHLY, CDR2 FYNNEI. The germline V and J ends were trimmed by 2 bases and 5 bases, with 17 bases remaining between them. This CDR3 contains 16 residues. CDR3 in amino acids: CASSEKFAGALDTQYF. DNA for the CDR3: TGTGCCAGCAGTGAAAAGTTCGCGGGGGCTTTAGATACGCAGTATTTT.